The 11 T cell receptor beta chains below all came from one sample that was sequenced in a study of PD-1 blockade in classical Hodgkin lymphoma. In every patient, relapse followed autologous stem cell transplantation, while exposure to brentuximab vedotin differed. The protocol was immunoSEQ multiplex PCR, while the TCRdb copy is restricted to in-frame clones and leaves out a portion. Of tens of thousands of clones listed, approximately 64% were seen once; the top ten hold 2.5% to 3.5%. The source material was peripheral blood mononuclear cells (PBMCs), sampled at baseline. These receptors all come from a human donor with classical Hodgkin lymphoma.

The rearrangement uses TRBV5-1 and TRBJ2-2; D could derive from TRBD1 or TRBD2 (6 bases each). CDR1 and CDR2 (germline): SGHRS, YFSETQ. The V end lost 4 bases, the J end lost 5 bases, and 12 bases lay between the germline ends. CDR3 size: 14 residues. CDR3 bases: TGCGCCAGCAGCCCCTCGGGGGCAACCGGGGAGCTGTTTTTT. It yields the protein CASSPSGATGELFF.

The genes are TRBV5-1 and TRBJ2-3; TRBD1 or TRBD2 may be the D gene (5 bases each). The V and J ends lost 7 bases and 4 bases respectively, with 10 bases between them. The V gene's germline CDR1 is SGHRS and CDR2 YFSETQ. This CDR3 is 12 amino acids long. DNA of the CDR3: TGCGCCAGCCACCGGGGCGCAGATACGCAGTATTTT. Translated: CASHRGADTQYF.

The chain employs TRBV27 and TRBJ2-1; perhaps TRBD2 as D (5 bases). From germline, CDR1 is MNHEY and CDR2 SMNVEV (reference sequence). V lost 1 base to trimming and J lost 7 bases, with 14 bases between them. The CDR3 contains 15 residues. The CDR3 nucleotides read TGTGCCAGCAGTTTATTATTACCCAGCGGTAATGAGCAGTTCTTC. Amino acids: CASSLLLPSGNEQFF.

This chain connects TRBV5-1 to TRBJ2-2; D assignment may be TRBD1 or TRBD2 (5 bases each). CDR3 length: 14 residues. Germline V gene sequence: CDR1 SGHRS, CDR2 YFSETQ. V was pared by 7 bases and J by 6 bases, with 16 bases between. CDR3: CASGVRDAAGELFF. The CDR3 DNA sequence: TGCGCCAGCGGGGTTAGGGACGCCGCCGGGGAGCTGTTTTTT.

V gene TRBV27 combines with J gene TRBJ2-7, with 7 bases aligning to TRBD1. Losses at the gene ends were 5 bases for V and 3 bases for J; bases not matched to a gene: 25. This CDR3 is built from 20 residues. The germline CDR1 and CDR2 sequences are MNHEY and SMNVEV (reference sequence). CDR3 sequence: CASSPRYRQGSSNGGYEQYF. The CDR3 DNA sequence: TGTGCCAGCAGTCCCCGATACCGACAGGGAAGTTCTAACGGTGGCTACGAGCAGTACTTC.

This clone was seen a handful of times. This chain uses TRBV7-8 with TRBJ2-7; no definite D call. V lost 5 bases, J lost 1 base, and 12 bases lay in between. Per germline, CDR1 SGHVS and CDR2 FQNEAQ. The CDR3 totals 14 residues. The chain's CDR3 is CASSPLIRSYEQYF. The CDR3 coding sequence is TGTGCCAGCAGCCCACTTATAAGATCCTACGAGCAGTACTTC. Supplemented by reference TRBV7-8 and TRBJ2-7, the full variable domain reads GAGVSQSPRYKVAKRGQDVALRCDPISGHVSLFWYQQALGQGPEFLTYFQNEAQLDKSGLPSDRFFAERPEGSVSTLKIQRTQQEDSAVYLCASSPLIRSYEQYFGPGTRLTVT.

The rearrangement joins TRBV28 to TRBJ2-1; 8 bases align to TRBD2. Germline CDR1 is MDHEN and CDR2 is SYDVKM. The junction had 6 bases not matched to a gene; V was cut back by 7 bases and J by 4 bases. This CDR3 is built from 14 residues. The CDR3 coding sequence is TGTGCCAGCACCCTTAGCGGGGTGTACAATGAGCAGTTCTTC. The encoded protein is CASTLSGVYNEQFF.

V gene TRBV27 combines with J gene TRBJ2-7, with 8 bases aligning to TRBD1. The CDR3 loop spans 14 amino acids. CDR1 is MNHEY, CDR2 SMNVEV, per germline (reference sequence). V gave up 9 bases and J gave up 2 bases; unmatched junction bases: 9. CDR3 sequence: CASNPGGRTYEQYF. CDR3 sequence (DNA): TGTGCCAGTAATCCAGGGGGCCGAACCTACGAGCAGTACTTC.

V usage is TRBV7-6 and J usage is TRBJ1-1, with a tentative D call TRBD1 (5 bases). The CDR3 is 14 residues long. Germline values: CDR1 SGHVS, CDR2 FNYEAQ. Trimming pared 4 bases from V and 1 base from J, leaving 10 bases between. The CDR3 loop reads CASSSGTGNTEAFF. CDR3 nucleotides: TGTGCCAGCAGCTCCGGGACGGGGAACACTGAAGCTTTCTTT.

This clone has only a few counts. The V call is TRBV5-6, the J call TRBJ1-4, with 8 bases identical to TRBD1. The CDR3 runs 16 residues. Germline loops: CDR1 SGHDT, CDR2 YYEEEE. The junction had 10 bases not matched to a gene; V was cut back by 4 bases and J by 5 bases. CDR3 sequence: CASSLRTGLDNEKLFF. CDR3 bases: TGTGCCAGCAGCCTAAGGACAGGGCTTGACAATGAAAAACTGTTTTTT.

This chain joins TRBV7-2 and TRBJ1-6; no clear D gene. The CDR3 runs to 15 residues. Deletions cut 1 base from V and 4 bases from J, with 8 bases between. Germline loops: CDR1 SGHTA, CDR2 FQGNSA. CDR3 coding DNA: TGTGCCAGCAGCTTAGAAGGCAGTTATAATTCACCCCTCCACTTT. Its translation: CASSLEGSYNSPLHF.